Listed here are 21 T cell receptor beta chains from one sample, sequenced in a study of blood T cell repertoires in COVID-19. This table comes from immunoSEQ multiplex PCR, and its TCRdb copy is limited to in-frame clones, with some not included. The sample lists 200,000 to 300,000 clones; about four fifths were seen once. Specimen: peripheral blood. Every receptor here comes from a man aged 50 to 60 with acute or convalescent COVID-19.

CDR3 region: CSASFSGRYSYEQYF. The CDR3, as DNA: TGCAGTGCTAGTTTTAGCGGGAGGTACTCCTACGAGCAGTACTTC. The genes are TRBV20-1 and TRBJ2-7; 10 bases match TRBD2. CDR3 length: 15 residues. Germline-derived CDR1 and CDR2 are DFQATT and SNEGSKA (reference sequence). V shed 3 bases, J shed 0 bases, and the junction held 5 bases outside the gene matches.

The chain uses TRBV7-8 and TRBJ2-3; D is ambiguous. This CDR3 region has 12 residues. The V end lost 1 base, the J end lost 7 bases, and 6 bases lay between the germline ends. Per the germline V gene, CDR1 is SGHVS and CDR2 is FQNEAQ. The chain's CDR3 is CASSLGAHTQYF. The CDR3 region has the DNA TGTGCCAGCAGCTTAGGAGCGCATACGCAGTATTTT. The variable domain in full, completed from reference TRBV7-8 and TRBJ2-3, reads GAGVSQSPRYKVAKRGQDVALRCDPISGHVSLFWYQQALGQGPEFLTYFQNEAQLDKSGLPSDRFFAERPEGSVSTLKIQRTQQEDSAVYLCASSLGAHTQYFGPGTRLTVL.

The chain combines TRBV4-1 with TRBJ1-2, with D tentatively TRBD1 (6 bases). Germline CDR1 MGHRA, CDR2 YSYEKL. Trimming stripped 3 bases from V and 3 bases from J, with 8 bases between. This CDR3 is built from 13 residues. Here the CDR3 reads CASSQDSYYGYTF. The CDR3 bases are TGCGCCAGCAGCCAGGACAGCTACTATGGCTACACCTTC.

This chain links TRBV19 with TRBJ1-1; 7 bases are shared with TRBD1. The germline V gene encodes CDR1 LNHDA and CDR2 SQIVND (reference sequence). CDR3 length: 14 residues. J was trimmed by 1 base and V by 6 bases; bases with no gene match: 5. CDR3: CASSIYRGNTEAFF. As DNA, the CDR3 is TGTGCCAGTAGCATATACAGGGGGAACACTGAAGCTTTCTTT.

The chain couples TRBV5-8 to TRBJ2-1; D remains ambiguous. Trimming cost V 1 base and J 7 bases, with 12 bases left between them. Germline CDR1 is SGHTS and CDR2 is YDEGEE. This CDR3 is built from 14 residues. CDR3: CASSLTVNRNEQFF. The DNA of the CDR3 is TGTGCCAGCAGCTTGACAGTTAATAGGAATGAGCAGTTCTTC. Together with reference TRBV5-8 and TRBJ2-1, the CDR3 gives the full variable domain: EAGVTQSPTHLIKTRGQQATLRCSPISGHTSVYWYQQALGLGLQFLLWYDEGEERNRGNFPPRFSGRQFPNYSSELNVNALELEDSALYLCASSLTVNRNEQFFGPGTRLTVL.

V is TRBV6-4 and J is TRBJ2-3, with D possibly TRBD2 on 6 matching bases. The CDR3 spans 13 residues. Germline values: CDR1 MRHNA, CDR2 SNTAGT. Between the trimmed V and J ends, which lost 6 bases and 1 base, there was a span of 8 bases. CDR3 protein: CASSGSGTDTQYF. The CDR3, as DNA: TGTGCCAGCAGCGGGAGCGGCACAGATACGCAGTATTTT.

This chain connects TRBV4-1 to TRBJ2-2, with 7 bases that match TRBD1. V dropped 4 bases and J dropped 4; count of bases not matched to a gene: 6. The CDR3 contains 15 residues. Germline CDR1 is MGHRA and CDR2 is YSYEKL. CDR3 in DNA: TGCGCCAGCAGCCGGACAGGCCTGAGCACCGGGGAGCTGTTTTTT. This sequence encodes CASSRTGLSTGELFF.

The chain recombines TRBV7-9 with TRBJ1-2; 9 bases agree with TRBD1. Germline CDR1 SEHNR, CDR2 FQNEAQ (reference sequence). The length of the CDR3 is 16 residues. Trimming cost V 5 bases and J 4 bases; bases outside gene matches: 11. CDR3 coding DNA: TGTGCCAGCAGCCCGCCGTCCGGGACAGGGCGCTATGGCTACACCTTC. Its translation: CASSPPSGTGRYGYTF.

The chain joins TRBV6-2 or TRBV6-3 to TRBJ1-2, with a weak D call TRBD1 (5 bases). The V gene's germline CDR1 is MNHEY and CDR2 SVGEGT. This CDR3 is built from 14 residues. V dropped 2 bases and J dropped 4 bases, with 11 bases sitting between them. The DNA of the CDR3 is TGTGCCAGCAGTTACCCCGACGGGGGCTATGGCTACACCTTC. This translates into CASSYPDGGYGYTF.

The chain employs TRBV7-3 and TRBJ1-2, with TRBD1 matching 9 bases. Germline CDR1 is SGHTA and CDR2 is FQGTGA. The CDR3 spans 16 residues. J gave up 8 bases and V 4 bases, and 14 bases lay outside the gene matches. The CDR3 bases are TGTGCCAGCAGCTCACCCCGCCGGGACAGGGTAAAAGGCTACACCTTC. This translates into CASSSPRRDRVKGYTF.

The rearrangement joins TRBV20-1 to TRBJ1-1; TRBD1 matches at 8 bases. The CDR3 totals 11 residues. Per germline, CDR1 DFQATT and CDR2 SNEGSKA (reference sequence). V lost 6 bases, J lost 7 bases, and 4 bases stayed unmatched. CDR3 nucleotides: TGCAGTGCCCAGGGGGCCAGTGAAGCTTTCTTT. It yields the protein CSAQGASEAFF.

The CDR3 reads CASSTLAREVREQFF. CDR3 sequence (DNA): TGTGCCAGTAGTACACTAGCACGGGAAGTAAGGGAGCAGTTCTTC. This chain connects TRBV19 to TRBJ2-1; the D gene is possibly TRBD2 (6 bases). The CDR3 extends over 15 amino acids. The V gene's germline CDR1 is LNHDA and CDR2 SQIVND (reference sequence). V was shortened by 4 bases and J by 10 bases, with 20 bases between the two germline ends.

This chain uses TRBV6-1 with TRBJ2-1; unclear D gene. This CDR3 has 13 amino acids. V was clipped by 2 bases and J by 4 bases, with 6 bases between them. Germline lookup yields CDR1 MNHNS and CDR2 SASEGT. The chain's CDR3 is CASSEPPYNEQFF. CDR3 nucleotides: TGTGCCAGCAGTGAACCCCCGTACAATGAGCAGTTCTTC.

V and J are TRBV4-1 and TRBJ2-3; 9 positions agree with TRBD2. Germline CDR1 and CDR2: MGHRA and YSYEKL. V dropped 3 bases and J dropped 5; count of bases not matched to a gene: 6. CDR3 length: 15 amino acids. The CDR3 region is CASSQGLAGGDTQYF. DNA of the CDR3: TGCGCCAGCAGCCAGGGACTAGCTGGGGGAGATACGCAGTATTTT.

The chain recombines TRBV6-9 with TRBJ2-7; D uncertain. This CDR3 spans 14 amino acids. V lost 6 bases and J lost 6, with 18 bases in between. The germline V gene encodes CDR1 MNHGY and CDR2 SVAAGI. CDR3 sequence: CASRYGLVRGEQYF. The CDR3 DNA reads TGTGCCAGCAGGTATGGTCTGGTTAGAGGCGAGCAGTACTTC.

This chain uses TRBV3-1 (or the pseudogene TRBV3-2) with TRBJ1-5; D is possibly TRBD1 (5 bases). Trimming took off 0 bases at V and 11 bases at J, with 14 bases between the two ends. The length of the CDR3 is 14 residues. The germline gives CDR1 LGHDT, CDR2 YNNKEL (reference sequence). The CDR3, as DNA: TGTGCCAGCAGCCAAGATGGGGGGTTAGGAGCCCAGCATTTT. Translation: CASSQDGGLGAQHF.

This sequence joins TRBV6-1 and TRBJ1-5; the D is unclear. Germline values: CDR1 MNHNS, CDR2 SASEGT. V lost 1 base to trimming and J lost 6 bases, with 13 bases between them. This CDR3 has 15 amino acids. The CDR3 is CASSEVGAWFQPQHF. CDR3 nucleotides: TGTGCCAGCAGTGAAGTCGGAGCGTGGTTTCAGCCCCAGCATTTT.

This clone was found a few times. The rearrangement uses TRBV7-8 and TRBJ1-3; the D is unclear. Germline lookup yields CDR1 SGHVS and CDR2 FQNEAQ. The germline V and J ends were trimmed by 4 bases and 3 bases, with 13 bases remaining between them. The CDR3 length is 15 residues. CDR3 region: CASSSGGRYGNTIYF. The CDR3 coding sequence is TGTGCCAGCAGCTCCGGAGGACGGTATGGAAACACCATATATTTT. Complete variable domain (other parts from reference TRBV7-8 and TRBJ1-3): GAGVSQSPRYKVAKRGQDVALRCDPISGHVSLFWYQQALGQGPEFLTYFQNEAQLDKSGLPSDRFFAERPEGSVSTLKIQRTQQEDSAVYLCASSSGGRYGNTIYFGEGSWLTVV.

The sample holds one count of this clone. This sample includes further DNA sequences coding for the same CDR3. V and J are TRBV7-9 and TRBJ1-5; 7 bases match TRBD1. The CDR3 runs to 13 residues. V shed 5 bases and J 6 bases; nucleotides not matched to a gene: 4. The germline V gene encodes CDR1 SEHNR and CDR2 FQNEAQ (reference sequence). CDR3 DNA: TGTGCCAGCAGCCTCCAGGGGGGTCAGCCCCAGCATTTT. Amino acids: CASSLQGGQPQHF.

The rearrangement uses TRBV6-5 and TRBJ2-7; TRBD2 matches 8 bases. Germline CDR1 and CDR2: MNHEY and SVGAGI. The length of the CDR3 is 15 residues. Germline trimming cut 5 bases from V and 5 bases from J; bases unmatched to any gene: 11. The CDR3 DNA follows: TGTGCCAGCAGTCAAACTAGCGGAACGAGCAACGAGCAGTACTTC. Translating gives CASSQTSGTSNEQYF.

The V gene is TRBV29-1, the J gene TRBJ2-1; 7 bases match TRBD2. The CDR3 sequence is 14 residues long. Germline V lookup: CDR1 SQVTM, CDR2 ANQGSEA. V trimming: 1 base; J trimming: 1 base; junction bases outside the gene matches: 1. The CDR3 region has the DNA TGCAGCGTTGAAGGAGCGGGATCCTACAATGAGCAGTTCTTC. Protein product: CSVEGAGSYNEQFF.